This T cell receptor (beta chain) emerged from a study of blood T cell repertoires in COVID-19. Study in general: T cells, B-cell-depleted T cells, or PBMCs supplied cDNA or gDNA.

V was pared by 2 bases and J by 7 bases, with 5 bases of the junction left unmatched. The CDR3 has 16 amino acids. Germline assignment: CDR1 LGHDT and CDR2 YNNKEL (reference sequence). Original processing notes: Counts of nucleated cells, estimated from reference gene primer amplification, were obtained. The assay was immunoSEQ multiplex PCR, and TCRdb's table has in-frame clones only and misses some. D and trimming come from the DNA, and the V and J calls and clone size come from that table. The data contain a few hundred thousand clones, roughly 83% of them singletons. The rearrangement joins TRBV3-1 (or the pseudogene TRBV3-2) to TRBJ2-1; 13 positions agree with TRBD2. The source material was peripheral blood. The TCR was taken from a man in his 60s who had recovered from COVID-19. The CDR3, as DNA: TGTGCCAGCAGCCAACGAGGGGGACTAGCGGGGAATGAGCAGTTCTTC. Its translation is CASSQRGGLAGNEQFF.